The sequence of this T cell receptor beta chain was determined in a study of T cell responses to AZD1222 COVID-19 vaccine (dated by TCRdb to the early 2020s). At the level of the whole study: Because spike-specific TCR depth and breadth did not differ between the two schedules, AZD1222 recipients who got a second dose at roughly 4 weeks were pooled with those who got a second dose at roughly 12 weeks. TCR sequencing covered some 250 trial participants: nearly 210 given two doses of AZD1222 and some 25 given two doses of MenACWY control vaccine. Trial participants were enrolled into age subgroups of 18-55, 56-69 and 70-plus years, which contained about 150, 28 and 57 TCR-sequenced participants, respectively.

As encoded in the germline V gene (reference sequence), CDR1 is SEHNR while CDR2 is FQNEAQ. V is reduced by 0 bases and J by 8 bases, leaving a spacing of 11 bases between them. The CDR3 has 14 amino acids, counting the end cysteine and phenylalanine. Only the CDR3 DNA stays, 42 bases, in frame from base 1. Concerning this clone itself: Its antigen remains undetermined. There are no base qualities to consult, and no much larger clone falls within one base.

What the time point label conveys for this sample: baseline before first vaccination. Samples from vaccinated people were obtained from the UK trials COV001 and COV002, which included a single-blind randomized controlled phase 2/3 trial of AZD1222 (ChAdOx1 nCoV-19) in healthy adults. For TCRbeta chain sequencing, PBMC samples from trial participants were taken at day 0 and at day 28 after the second dose. Overall study results and their limits: Epitopes outside the regions mutated in the B.1.351 and B.1.1.7 variants were reportedly recognized by nearly half of the unique spike-specific TCRs. Because no day 14 peak-response samples were available, the repertoires could be characterized only after the peak T cell response. Spike-specific TCR breadth and depth rose significantly after two AZD1222 doses compared with day 0 and with MenACWY recipients. Only six or seven AZD1222 recipients were SARS-CoV-2 seropositive at baseline, limiting conclusions about previously exposed vaccinees. The vaccine-associated CD4 TCRs covered the entire spike protein, and the dominant responses fell in regions 160-218 and 743-854. Most participants were white British and females outnumbered males, and the authors suggested that clonal diversity may have been underestimated. In the small 56-69-year group, the increase in depth fell short of significance, most likely because of low power.

The CDR3 regions of human TCRbeta chains were analyzed by immunosequencing. Concerning the study's data processing: Repertoire TCRs were matched against a reference library of SARS-CoV-2-specific TCRs generated with the MIRA antigen-specificity platform. Breadth was defined as the fraction of unique TCRs that were SARS-CoV-2-associated. Depth was defined as the fraction of total T cells that were SARS-CoV-2-associated. Using the MIRA data, every spike-specific TCR was mapped to the spike region that the TCR reacted to and assigned to either a CD4 or a CD8 class. Log10-transformed breadth and depth values were compared by one-way ANOVA with Sidak's multiple comparisons tests. TCRdb holds this immuneACCESS table with in-frame rearrangements only. Some clones are missing; in checked studies, unresolved V genes explain under half, and the rest has no known cause. The DNA gave D and trimming, while V, J and clone size come from that table. The sample data list 120,000 or so clones, and about 89% of these were observed just once. Clones ranked in the top ten supply 5.4% of the sample.

Source: peripheral blood, taken on day 0 of AZD1222 vaccination. Rearrangement joined TRBV7-9 to TRBJ2-1; the D gene is perhaps TRBD1, from 5 matching bases. The source is an adult in good health. CDR3 loop: CASSLALKGDEQFF. The nucleotide sequence reads as follows: TGTGCCAGCAGCTTAGCACTCAAAGGGGATGAGCAGTTCTTC.